This T cell receptor (beta chain) originates from a study of T cells in Graves' hyperthyroidism and ophthalmopathy. This clonotype was found many times. Fresh peripheral blood, 10 ml, was the source of the PBMCs. There were TCR beta CDR3 regions amplified from RNA transcripts. HTBI primers were the set used in a first-round RT-PCR of the TCR CDR3. TCRdb recomputed calls from the multiplex PCR reads with MiXCR, one row per CDR3 protein. The sample has roughly 240,000 distinct CDR3 sequences, roughly 17% seen once. Sample: blood. This clonotype originated in a woman under 30 with Graves' ophthalmopathy.

CDR3 amino acids: CASVALHLNYGYTF. CDR3 in DNA: TGTGCCAGCGTGGCCCTCCATCTAAACTATGGCTACACCTTC. The chain joins TRBV28 to TRBJ1-2, with D uncertain. Germline CDR1 and CDR2: MDHEN and SYDVKM. Trimming shortened V by 8 bases and J by 2 bases, and 15 bases separated the two germline ends. This CDR3 has 14 residues.